This T cell receptor (beta chain) was profiled in a study of blood T cell repertoires in COVID-19. The germline V gene encodes CDR1 LNHDA and CDR2 SQIVND (reference sequence). The CDR3 length is 11 residues. The V gene lost 7 bases and the J gene lost 8 bases, with 9 bases spanning the gap. The repertoire was sequenced with immunoSEQ multiplex PCR; TCRdb's copy has only in-frame clones and lacks some. The data show more than 300,000 clones, more than 75% seen once. Allocation to cohorts depended on clinical history reported by the participants. Two negative PCRs, clearance, or symptom resolution had been documented for recovered Cohort 3 donors.

This chain connects TRBV19 to TRBJ2-1, with unresolved D. This TCR was recovered from a woman under 30 who had recovered from COVID-19. The sequenced sample consisted of PBMCs or T cells enriched from blood (not recorded which). The CDR3 DNA sequence: TGTGCCAGTACCCTCCGTGATGAGCAGTTCTTC. Translated: CASTLRDEQFF.